The clone carrying this TCR beta chain has at least ten counts. CDR3 size: 18 residues. The J segment lost 1 base and the V segment lost 6 bases, leaving 16 bases of the junction unmatched. Germline-derived CDR1 and CDR2 are LNHDA and SQIVND (reference sequence). Unique molecular identifiers (one per individual cDNA molecule) were attached. TCRdb reprocessed the 5' RACE reads via MiXCR and lists one record per CDR3 protein. The data hold 25,000 to 35,000 distinct CDR3 sequences, with roughly 4.4% observed a single time. The data belong to a study of early T cells in non-severe SARS-CoV-2 infection. Study-wide background: Unsorted whole-blood RNA was sequenced in bulk, leaving chains unpaired.

The chain has TRBV19 and TRBJ2-3; 7 positions match TRBD1. The receptor was isolated from an adult who was a healthcare worker with PCR-confirmed SARS-CoV-2 infection or an uninfected control (not recorded which). The sequenced material came from whole blood. CDR3 sequence reads: CASSRNRGSLPGTDTQYF. The CDR3 coding sequence is TGTGCCAGTAGCAGGAACAGGGGCAGCCTCCCGGGCACAGATACGCAGTATTTT.